This TCR beta chain originates from a study of cytotoxic CD8 clonotypes in ibrutinib-treated CLL. The overall study: The subjects consisted of eleven to twelve relapsed/refractory and roughly 15 treatment-naive individuals, with around 17 IGHV unmutated.

Frozen-stored PBMCs produced 1.5 to 2 micrograms of genomic DNA for TCR beta libraries. This clone appeared a few times. Germline CDR1 is SGHRS and CDR2 is YFSETQ. Trimming removed 1 base at V and 2 bases at J, with 9 bases between. There are 14 residues in the CDR3. Profiling relied on immunoSEQ multiplex PCR, and the TCRdb table lists in-frame clones only, not all of them. This table has 150,000 to 200,000 clones, around nine tenths appearing once. This clonotype was sampled from a human donor with chronic lymphocytic leukemia. The source was PBMCs, collected at disease progression, from a patient treated with ibrutinib. The V call is TRBV5-1, the J call TRBJ2-5; a weak D match, TRBD1 (5 bases). Here the CDR3 DNA reads TGCGCCAGCAGCTTGACACCAGGGCAAGAGACCCAGTACTTC. Translating gives CASSLTPGQETQYF.